A selection of T cell receptor beta chains follows, all from one sample in a study of beta chain features in type 1 diabetes. Method: immunoSEQ multiplex PCR; TCRdb's copy keeps in-frame clones and lacks some. The sample holds about 60,000 clones; approximately 59% are singletons and the top ten take about 2.2%. The sample comprised Tregs from blood. These receptors were obtained from a woman under 30 in good health. Both conserved end residues are part of each CDR3. The D gene is left open where the match is weak. Some rows have no size entry. The others give once, few or many, or a class for an expanded clone.

TRBJ1-2 | TRBV30 | medium-sized | - | TGTGCCTGGAGTGGACAAGGTCAGAGCTACACCTTC | CAWSGQGQSYTF
TRBJ1-1 | TRBV5-1 | - | TRBD1 | TGCGCCAGCAGCTTGGCGGCAGGGGGGCCAGCTTTCTTT | CASSLAAGGPAFF
TRBJ2-7 | TRBV4-1 | - | TRBD2 | TGCGCCAGCAGCCAAGGTGGAGCTAGCGGGGGGATGTACGAGCAGTACTTC | CASSQGGASGGMYEQYF
TRBJ1-2 | TRBV7-2 | - | TRBD1 | TGTGCCAGCAGCTTGGGACAGGGGGCAATCGGCTACACCTTC | CASSLGQGAIGYTF
TRBJ2-3 | TRBV29-1 | - | - | TGCAGCGTTGATGGGGCATCTAGCACAGATACGCAGTATTTT | CSVDGASSTDTQYF
TRBJ1-1 | TRBV7-8 | - | - | TGTGCCAGCAGCTTTCTTATGAACACTGAAGCTTTCTTT | CASSFLMNTEAFF
TRBJ1-1 | TRBV5-1 | - | - | TGCGCCAGCAGCTTGGGGCACAGCTTGAACACTGAAGCTTTCTTT | CASSLGHSLNTEAFF
TRBJ2-5 | TRBV7-9 | - | - | TGTGCCAGCAGCTTGACTTACCGGTCCGAGACCCAGTACTTC | CASSLTYRSETQYF
TRBJ2-7 | TRBV7-2 | few | TRBD1 | TGTGCCAGCAGCTTAACAGGGGCCGCCTACGAGCAGTACTTC | CASSLTGAAYEQYF
TRBJ1-1 | TRBV6-6 | - | - | TGTGCCAGCAGTTATTTCGACAGGCCTAACACTGAAGCTTTCTTT | CASSYFDRPNTEAFF
TRBJ1-1 | TRBV7-9 | - | - | TGTGCCAGCACCTTCCAAGGGGGCACTGAAGCTTTCTTT | CASTFQGGTEAFF
TRBJ1-2 | TRBV30 | - | TRBD1 | TGTGCCTGGAGTATCACCCCCAGGGGGCTCTATGGCTACACCTTC | CAWSITPRGLYGYTF
TRBJ2-1 | TRBV11-2 | few | TRBD2 | TGTGCCAGCAGCACCTTAGCGGGATTAGGCAATGAGCAGTTCTTC | CASSTLAGLGNEQFF
TRBJ2-5 | TRBV10-3 | few | - | TGTGCCATCAGTGCCGGGACACAAGAGACCCAGTACTTC | CAISAGTQETQYF
TRBJ1-1 | TRBV6-4 | - | TRBD1 | TGTGCCAGCACCCGGGCAGGCGGGACAGGGGGAAAGAACACTGAAGCTTTCTTT | CASTRAGGTGGKNTEAFF
TRBJ2-1 | TRBV9 | - | TRBD2 | TGTGCCAGCAGCTTCGGACTAGCGGGAGGGCCATTCAGTGAGCAGTTCTTC | CASSFGLAGGPFSEQFF
TRBJ1-1 | TRBV5-1 | - | TRBD1 | TGCGCCAGCAGCGGACAGGGGGCTGGCACTGAAGCTTTCTTT | CASSGQGAGTEAFF
TRBJ1-2 | TRBV18 | - | - | TGTGCCACCTCACCTCAGCTTCCGAGCGAGGCGTCCGGCTACACCTTC | CATSPQLPSEASGYTF
TRBJ1-4 | TRBV12-5 | once | TRBD1 | TGTGCTAGTGGTTTTGACAGGGTGACTAATGAAAAACTGTTTTTT | CASGFDRVTNEKLFF
TRBJ2-7 | TRBV10-3 | few | TRBD2 | TGTGCCATCAGTGACCCCGCGGGCCTAGATAGCGGGACCTACGAGCAGTACTTC | CAISDPAGLDSGTYEQYF
TRBJ1-3 | TRBV18 | - | TRBD1 | TGTGCCAGCTCACCTTCGACAGGGCCGGCTGGAAACACCATATATTTT | CASSPSTGPAGNTIYF
TRBJ1-2 | TRBV29-1 | once | - | TGCAGCGTTGTCGACAGCAACTATGGCTACACCTTC | CSVVDSNYGYTF
TRBJ2-1 | TRBV5-1 | - | TRBD2 | TGCGCCAGCAGCTTGGCCGGGGGACTAGCGGGTCTCAATGAGCAGTTCTTC | CASSLAGGLAGLNEQFF
TRBJ1-2 | TRBV5-4 | - | TRBD1 | TGTGCCAGCAGCTCAAGCCAACAGGGGGGTTATGGCTACACCTTC | CASSSSQQGGYGYTF
TRBJ1-4 | TRBV28 | - | - | TGTGCCAGCAGTTTGGGCCACCAAAAACTGTTTTTT | CASSLGHQKLFF
TRBJ1-2 | TRBV5-1 | - | TRBD1 | TGCGCCAGCAGCCGTACTGCATGGGACAGAGAAGGCTACACCTTC | CASSRTAWDREGYTF